Only one count was recorded for the clone carrying this T cell receptor (beta chain). Antigen specificity is unknown. The source of the sample is a study of siplizumab effects on memory and regulatory T cells. The assay was immunoSEQ multiplex PCR, and TCRdb's table has in-frame clones only and misses some. Among more than 60,000 clones listed, roughly 97% were seen once. Broader study findings: The naive T cell population seemed more diverse than memory cells and seemed a major contributor to the alloresponse. Confirmation that proliferating Tregs from siplizumab cultures had suppressive function was not obtained. Naive or memory phenotype assignment was not possible for roughly 80-96% of proliferating CD4+ or CD8+ clones.

The sequencing input was naive CD8+ T cells sorted from blood. This clonotype was obtained from a human donor in good health.

For the CDR3, the DNA is TGTGCCAGCAGTTACCCGGGGGGTGAGCAGTTCTTC. Translated: CASSYPGGEQFF. This chain uses TRBV6-6 with TRBJ2-1, with 7 bases identical to TRBD2. The CDR3 is 12 residues long. The V gene end was trimmed by 2 bases and the J gene end by 9 bases; junction bases not matched to a gene: 1. CDR1 and CDR2 from the germline V gene are MNHNY and SVGAGI (reference sequence).